This T cell receptor (beta chain) emerged from a study of regulatory T cells in long-lasting Graves disease. Construction of the TCR beta libraries employed iRepertoire HTBI primers in conjunction with Arm-PCR of CDR3 regions. TCRdb re-called the multiplex PCR reads through MiXCR, storing one row per CDR3 protein. This sample has around 450,000 distinct CDR3 sequences, with more than 12% found just once. The CDR3 spans 15 residues. Germline CDR1 LGHNT, CDR2 FRNRAP. Trimming took 4 bases from V and 6 from J; bases not matched to a gene: 5. The time point was: newly diagnosed GD, antithyroid drugs for less than 3 months. The TCR library used RNA extracted from PBMCs. This sample also appeared in a second study, on T cells in Graves' hyperthyroidism and ophthalmopathy. That study reports: The TCR CDR3 was amplified in a first-round RT-PCR using the HTBI primer set.

The sequence came from a woman in her 30s with Graves disease. This rearrangement joins TRBV12-5 to TRBJ2-2, with TRBD1 matching 10 bases. This material consisted of peripheral blood mononuclear cells (PBMCs), taken at new diagnosis, from a patient treated with antithyroid drugs. The CDR3 loop is CASGSGTGAPGELFF. CDR3 DNA: TGTGCTAGTGGTTCCGGGACAGGGGCCCCCGGGGAGCTGTTTTTT.